These 12 T cell receptor beta chains were all obtained from the same sample, sequenced in a study of T-cell reconstitution after alpha-beta-depleted transplantation in children (dated by TCRdb to about 2016). Libraries were made using PCR. Sequencing was performed on an Illumina HiSeq 2500. To normalize quantification of the TCRbeta repertoire, the TCR libraries were built with molecular barcoding that relied on unique molecular identifiers. In TCRdb, the public reads were trimmed at Q25 with fastp and aligned with MiXCR, with productive beta chains retained. When rows share a CDR3 protein, they turn into one entry using the most common DNA and genes. The sample table records about 98,000 distinct CDR3 sequences; 20% to 30% of these occur just once. The top ten clonotypes cover 20% to 25% of the sample. The sample's treatment or condition label is to be understood as: allogeneic hematopoietic cell transplantation with graft depleted of TCRalphabeta T cells and CD19 B cells.

The sample here was PBMCs, taken before TCRalphabeta/CD19-depleted stem cell transplant. The receptors derive from a boy aged 2 to 9 with acute lymphoblastic leukemia, due to receive a stem cell transplant.

The V call is TRBV5-6, the J call TRBJ2-3, with D possibly being TRBD2 (6 bases). Trimming removed 2 bases from V and 7 bases from J, with 11 bases in between. Per the germline V gene, CDR1 is SGHDT and CDR2 is YYEEEE. The CDR3 runs 13 residues. CDR3 DNA sequence: TGTGCCAGCAGCTTACCGGGAGCTAATACGCAGTATTTT. This gives the protein CASSLPGANTQYF.

The sample holds a few counts of this clonotype. The rearrangement joins TRBV20-1 to TRBJ2-5, with D possibly being TRBD2 (5 bases). The CDR3 contains 13 residues. The ends were cut back, 7 bases at V and 4 bases at J, with 16 bases in the middle. From germline, CDR1 is DFQATT and CDR2 SNEGSKA (reference sequence). The CDR3 coding sequence is TGCAGTGGGGTTGGCGAGCGGAGAGAGACCCAGTACTTC. It yields the protein CSGVGERRETQYF.

The V gene is TRBV9, the J gene TRBJ2-5; D possibly matches TRBD1 or TRBD2 (5 bases each). The germline V gene has CDR1 SGDLS and CDR2 YYNGEE. The V end lost 1 base, the J end lost 5 bases, and 9 bases lay between the germline ends. The CDR3 length is 13 residues. The CDR3 is CASSVYWGETQYF. The DNA of the CDR3 is TGTGCCAGCAGCGTATATTGGGGGGAGACCCAGTACTTC.

This clonotype was seen at least ten times. The CDR3 reads CASSQSGASTDTQYF. As DNA, the CDR3 is TGCGCCAGCAGCCAGAGCGGAGCTAGCACAGATACGCAGTATTTT. V gene TRBV4-3 combines with J gene TRBJ2-3, with a weak D call TRBD2 (5 bases). V lost 3 bases to trimming and J lost 0 bases, with 10 bases between them. Germline-derived CDR1 and CDR2 are LGHNA and YSLEER. The CDR3 spans 15 residues.

This clonotype was detected many times. The V gene is TRBV6-1, the J gene TRBJ2-6; unclear D gene. CDR3 length: 13 amino acids. The ends were cut back, 6 bases at V and 0 bases at J, with 3 bases in the middle. CDR1 is MNHNS and CDR2 is SASEGT in the germline V gene. The CDR3 nucleotides read TGTGCCAGCAGCATCTCTGGGGCCAACGTCCTGACTTTC. Translated: CASSISGANVLTF.

This clonotype occurred many times. V gene TRBV5-1 combines with J gene TRBJ2-2, with a weak D call TRBD2 (6 bases). This CDR3 has 16 amino acids. V dropped 0 bases and J dropped 3 bases, with 12 bases sitting between them. Germline V lookup: CDR1 SGHRS, CDR2 YFSETQ. CDR3 DNA sequence: TGCGCCAGCAGCTTGGCCTCGGGCGGGGACACCGGGGAGCTGTTTTTT. It yields the protein CASSLASGGDTGELFF.

The chain has TRBV24-1 and TRBJ2-2, with TRBD2 as a possible D gene (6 bases). The CDR3 spans 15 residues. The germline gives CDR1 KGHDR, CDR2 SFDVKD. V was clipped by 4 bases and J by 3 bases, with 11 bases between them. This CDR3 reads CATSDASAYTGELFF. CDR3 sequence (DNA): TGTGCCACCAGTGACGCTAGCGCGTACACCGGGGAGCTGTTTTTT.

This clonotype was seen a handful of times. This sequence joins TRBV7-6 and TRBJ2-7, with TRBD2 matching 8 bases. The CDR3 covers 17 residues. Per the germline V gene, CDR1 is SGHVS and CDR2 is FNYEAQ. With 2 bases clipped from V and 1 base from J, the junction kept 10 bases outside the gene matches. CDR3 loop: CASSLPTSGGLSYEQYF. The CDR3 DNA is TGTGCCAGCAGCTTACCAACTAGCGGAGGGTTATCCTACGAGCAGTACTTC.

As concerns this clonotype: Possible read error: a much larger clone is one base away. The chain couples TRBV20-1 to TRBJ2-5, with 8 bases identical to TRBD2. This CDR3 is built from 14 residues. V lost 1 base, J lost 4 bases, and 5 bases stayed unmatched. The germline CDR1 and CDR2 sequences are DFQATT and SNEGSKA (reference sequence). CDR3 residues: CSARGTSFRETQYF. CDR3 DNA: TGCAGTGCTAGAGGGACTAGCTTCCGAGAGACCCAGTACTTC.

As concerns this clonotype: A single base separates this from a much larger clone, so it may be a read error. Here the CDR3 reads CASSLWSLYTDTQYF. CDR3 nucleotide sequence: TGTGCCAGCAGCTTGTGGAGTCTATACACAGATACGCAGTATTTT. V and J are TRBV5-5 and TRBJ2-3; the D is unclear. The CDR3 loop spans 15 amino acids. CDR1 is SGHKS and CDR2 is YYEKEE in the germline V gene (reference sequence). V gave up 1 base and J gave up 2 bases, with 11 bases separating them.

V usage is TRBV3-1 and J usage is TRBJ2-1, with 12 positions matching TRBD2. From germline, CDR1 is LGHDT and CDR2 YNNKEL (reference sequence). This CDR3 comprises 16 residues. The ends lost 3 bases at V and 10 bases at J; junction bases unmatched: 10. The CDR3 nucleotides read TGTGCCAGCAGCCAGGAAAGACTAGCGGGGGTTAGGGAGCAGTTCTTC. It specifies CASSQERLAGVREQFF.

This clonotype was recorded a few times. The chain joins TRBV12-5 to TRBJ1-1; D unresolved. This CDR3 has 12 amino acids. The germline V gene encodes CDR1 LGHNT and CDR2 FRNRAP. The ends were cut back, 7 bases at V and 5 bases at J, with 11 bases in the middle. The CDR3 nucleotides read TGTGCTAGTGCCCTTACTGGGACTGAAGCTTTCTTT. Its protein is CASALTGTEAFF. Full variable domain (outside the CDR3, taken from reference TRBV12-5 and TRBJ1-1): DARVTQTPRHKVTEMGQEVTMRCQPILGHNTVFWYRQTMMQGLELLAYFRNRAPLDDSGMPKDRFSAEMPDATLATLKIQPSEPRDSAVYFCASALTGTEAFFGQGTRLTVV.